Here is one TCR beta chain with its context. This clonotype was found once. Its antigen is currently not known. No base quality information exists; no much larger clone differs at one position. A single read offers scant evidence. TCR beta CDR3 regions were amplified from RNA transcripts. The TCR CDR3 was subjected to a first round of RT-PCR using the HTBI primer set and the Qiagen OneStep RT-PCR kit. The libraries were constructed in a second round of multiplex PCR and then size-selected and purified. Sequencing of the libraries was done on an Illumina HiSeq2000 using paired-end 100 bp reads. As for how the authors treated the data: SOAPnuke was used to process the raw data, with reads discarded if the reads contained adapters or uncalled bases, had a mean Phred below 15, or lacked an exact constant-primer or identifier match. COPE v1.2.5 was used to merge high-quality paired reads, and clonotypes were defined as unique nucleotide sequences. MiTCR v1.1 was used to align the clonotypes against IMGT TRBV, TRBD and TRBJ reference segments. Analysis was restricted to V-J combinations with a frequency above 0.0001, which covered approximately 99% of repertoires. The TCS score was defined as F50 (clonal expansion) divided by E x V (chaos), with BLOSUM62-based TCRdist calculated between CDR3 peptides within each V-J. Welch's t-statistics and random forest reduced roughly 500 V-J features to under 15, which were used in a naive Bayes classifier (R e1071). The similarity between thyroid and blood repertoires was quantified using the Morisita-Horn index. Using fastp trimming at Q25 and MiXCR clonotype assembly, TCRdb reanalyzed the public sequencing data and kept in-frame beta chains. Every CDR3 protein is listed once, alongside the most common genes and DNA of its rows. These V and J calls rely on TCRdb rather than the paper's analysis. This sample comprises roughly 840,000 distinct CDR3 sequences, about two fifths of them detected only once. Clones ranked in the top ten supply approximately 8.7% of the sample.

The sample comes from a study of T cells in Graves' hyperthyroidism and ophthalmopathy (dated 2019 in TCRdb). At the level of the whole study: Peripheral blood samples were taken at the time of initial diagnosis, prior to any treatment. To identify TCR V-J signatures that set the groups apart, the researchers used a discovery cohort of about a hundred patients, made up of fewer than 50 with Graves' ophthalmopathy and about 60 with stable Graves' hyperthyroidism. The study also compared thyroid tissue and blood T-cell repertoires from more than five Graves' hyperthyroidism patients. An independent validation cohort of under 20 hyperthyroidism patients and approximately 16 patients who later progressed to ophthalmopathy tested prospective prediction of ophthalmopathy. The approximately 100 discovery patients were randomly split 7:3 into training and test sets. According to the paper, TCR Vbeta CDR3 sequencing was carried out on 120 to 150 peripheral blood samples, which came from 40 to 45 ophthalmopathy, some 73 hyperthyroidism and roughly 17 progressor patients. After blood sampling, hyperthyroidism patients were treated with methimazole at a starting dose of 30 mg daily, and ophthalmopathy patients were treated with high-dose intravenous methylprednisolone. General study outcomes and caveats: In validation, progression to ophthalmopathy was predicted by the model with roughly 71% sensitivity and just over 72% specificity, a median of about 6.4 months before onset. No statistical method was used to fix the sample size in advance, and group allocation was not hidden from the investigators. Ophthalmopathy was separated from stable hyperthyroidism by a 13 V-J signature model, with 87.88% sensitivity and about 81% specificity obtained in cross-validation and 80%/75% obtained in testing. Most expanded thyroid clonotypes (frequency above 0.001) were also detected in blood, suggesting blood repertoires may reflect thyroid immune responses.

CDR1 and CDR2, looked up from the germline V gene, are LGHNA and YNFKEQ. Relative to germline, V is missing 1 base and J is missing 12 bases, with 6 bases of the junction outside any gene match. Spanning cysteine to phenylalanine, the CDR3 consists of 13 amino acids. Of all the DNA, just the CDR3 is kept, 39 bases in frame from base 1. A patient counted as having stable Graves' hyperthyroidism if no progression to ophthalmopathy occurred over 18 months of follow-up. The hyperthyroidism patients were between 18 and 65 years old and newly diagnosed, with a disease duration of less than 2 months. Any patient with an uncontrolled infection, another autoimmune disease, pregnancy or lactation was excluded. Diagnoses relied on clinical symptoms, serum thyroxine and TRAb, thyroid ultrasound and orbital computed tomography. PBMCs were isolated from more than 8 ml of fresh peripheral blood by Ficoll-Paque density gradient centrifugation. Total RNA was extracted using Trizol reagent, and RNA quality was assessed on an Agilent 2100 Bioanalyzer.

The chain uses TRBV4-2 and TRBJ2-7; 10 bases in between match TRBD2. The source material was blood. This sequence was found in a young man with Graves' hyperthyroidism. The CDR3 corresponds to CASSQGLAGVRYF. The sequenced DNA: TGTGCCAGCAGCCAAGGGCTAGCGGGAGTTCGGTACTTC.